This is a list of T cell receptor beta chains from one sample in a study of blood T cell repertoires in COVID-19. The repertoire was sequenced with immunoSEQ multiplex PCR; TCRdb's copy has only in-frame clones and lacks some. The data hold roughly 32,000 clones, with almost 90% observed a single time. Sequenced: peripheral blood. The receptors shown here come from a human donor in a cohort sampled during active COVID-19. Each CDR3 is given without its conserved first and last residue.

TRBV2,TRBJ2-7,ASSATAGMREQY
TRBV12-5,TRBJ2-1,ASGRRGNEQF
TRBV6-5,TRBJ2-2,ASRTGTGVTGELF
TRBV4-1,TRBJ1-3,ASGAGRGNTIY
TRBV7-9,TRBJ2-2,ASSQDRGGTGELF
TRBV19,TRBJ1-2,ASSTTGGSNYGYT
TRBV2,TRBJ2-7,ASSKTSGGAGVYEQY
TRBV7-3,TRBJ1-4,ASSLRRYEKLF
TRBV18,TRBJ2-6,ASSPRVPGGLSGANVLT
TRBV7-9,TRBJ1-2,ASSFETAYGYT
TRBV10-1,TRBJ2-1,ASRRWTRGNEQF
TRBV6-5,TRBJ2-7,ASSLGGEQY
TRBV9,TRBJ2-3,ASSVTGKAGAPDTQY
TRBV19,TRBJ2-5,ASSIGTSASRETQY
TRBV2,TRBJ1-5,ASNKGEGQPQH
TRBV10-3,TRBJ2-1,AISERGVQNNEQF
TRBV29-1,TRBJ2-7,SVGTFYEQY
TRBV5-1,TRBJ2-1,ASSLAPGAGGLGEQF
TRBV10-3,TRBJ2-1,AVNRDNEQF
TRBV18,TRBJ1-4,ASSPRMQGAEKLF
TRBV30,TRBJ1-3,AWEKTGGGNTIY
TRBV11-2,TRBJ2-2,ASSLTGLGELF
TRBV7-9,TRBJ2-3,ASSPTGSGTDTQY
TRBV19,TRBJ2-7,ASSIGQFATEQY
TRBV6-5,TRBJ1-6,ASSYSKGAVPLH
TRBV19,TRBJ2-1,ASSKTSGGSNEQF
TRBV4-2,TRBJ1-3,ASSQAVRGRGLGNTIY